This T cell receptor (beta chain) was sequenced in a study of CD8 T cells in Susac syndrome. The CDR3 runs 13 residues. V dropped 3 bases and J dropped 4 bases, with 9 bases sitting between them. 0.5 to 1 ug RNA was reverse transcribed with random hexamers. TCRdb redid the calling of the immunoSEQ multiplex PCR reads with MiXCR, one entry per CDR3 protein. The data hold about 120,000 distinct CDR3 sequences, with less than 95% observed a single time. J is TRBJ1-1 and V is TRBV12-3 or TRBV12-4; perhaps TRBD1 as D (5 bases). Input material: CD4+ T cells from PBMCs. The origin of this receptor is a human donor in good health. CDR3 in amino acids: CASSFAGPTEAFF. CDR3 coding DNA: TGTGCCAGCAGTTTTGCAGGGCCCACTGAAGCTTTCTTT.